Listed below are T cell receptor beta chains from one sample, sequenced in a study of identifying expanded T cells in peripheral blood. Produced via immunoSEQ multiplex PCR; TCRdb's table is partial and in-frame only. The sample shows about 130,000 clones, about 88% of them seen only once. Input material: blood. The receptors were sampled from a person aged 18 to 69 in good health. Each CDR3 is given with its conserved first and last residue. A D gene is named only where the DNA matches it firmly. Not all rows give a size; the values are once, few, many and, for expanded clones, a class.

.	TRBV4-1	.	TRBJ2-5	TGCGCCAGCAGCCACGGTCAGACCAAAGAGACCCAGTACTTC	CASSHGQTKETQYF
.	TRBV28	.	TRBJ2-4	TGTGCCAGCAGCCAAACACACGATCAAAACATTCAGTACTTC	CASSQTHDQNIQYF
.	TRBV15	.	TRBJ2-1	TGTGCCACCAGCAGAGATTTTACTGGGGAGCAGTTCTTC	CATSRDFTGEQFF
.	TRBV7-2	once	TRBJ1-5	TGTGCCAGCAGCTTAGCCGGGTTTCAGCCCCAGCATTTT	CASSLAGFQPQHF
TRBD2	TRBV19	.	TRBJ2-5	TGTGCCAGTACGTCAGCGGGGGACATAGAGACCCAGTACTTC	CASTSAGDIETQYF
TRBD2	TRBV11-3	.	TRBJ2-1	TGTGCCAGCAGCCCGGGACTAGCGGGCTACAATGAGCAGTTCTTC	CASSPGLAGYNEQFF
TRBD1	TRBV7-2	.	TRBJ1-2	TGTGCCAGCGGATTCCCCGGGACAGGGGGTGGCTACACCTTC	CASGFPGTGGGYTF
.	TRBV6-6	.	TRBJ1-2	TGTGCCAGCAGTCGGGGGGGCGACCTCCATGGCTACACCTTC	CASSRGGDLHGYTF
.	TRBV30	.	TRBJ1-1	TGTGCCTGGAGCCCTCAGTGGGCTGAAGCTTTCTTT	CAWSPQWAEAFF
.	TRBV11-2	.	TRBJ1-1	TGTGCCAGCAGCTTAGACAGGGACACTGAAGCTTTCTTT	CASSLDRDTEAFF
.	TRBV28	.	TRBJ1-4	TGTGCCATACAGTCAGTGGAAAAACTGTTTTTT	CAIQSVEKLFF
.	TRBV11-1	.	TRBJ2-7	TGTGCCAGCAGCTCAGGGACCGCCAGCTCCTACGAGCAGTACTTC	CASSSGTASSYEQYF
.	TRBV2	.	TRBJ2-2	TGTGCCAGCGCTAAGGCAGGAGACACCGGGGAGCTGTTTTTT	CASAKAGDTGELFF
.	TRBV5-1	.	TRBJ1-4	TGCGCCAGCAGCTTCGGCTTAACTGATGGAAAACTGTTTTTT	CASSFGLTDGKLFF
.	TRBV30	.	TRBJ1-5	TGTGCCTGGAGTGTACTGTCCGGGGGCGGCAATCAGCCCCAGCATTTT	CAWSVLSGGGNQPQHF
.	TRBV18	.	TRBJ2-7	TGTGCCAGCTCACCAGGGGTCGGCTACGAGCAGTACTTC	CASSPGVGYEQYF
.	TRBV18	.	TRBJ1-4	TGTGCCAGCTCACCCTCGGGGAATAATGAAAAACTGTTTTTT	CASSPSGNNEKLFF
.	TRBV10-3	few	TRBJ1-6	TGTGCCATCAGTGATTGGGGACCGGATTCACCCCTCCACTTT	CAISDWGPDSPLHF